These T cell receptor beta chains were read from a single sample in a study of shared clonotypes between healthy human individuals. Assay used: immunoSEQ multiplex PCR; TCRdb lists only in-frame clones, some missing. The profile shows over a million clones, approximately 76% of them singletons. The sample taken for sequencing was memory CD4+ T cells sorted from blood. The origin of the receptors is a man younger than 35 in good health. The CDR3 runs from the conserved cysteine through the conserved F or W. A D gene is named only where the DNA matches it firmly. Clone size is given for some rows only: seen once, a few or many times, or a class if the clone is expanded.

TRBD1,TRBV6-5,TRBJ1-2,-,TGTGCCAGCAGTGGACAGGGGGGCTACACCTTC,CASSGQGGYTF
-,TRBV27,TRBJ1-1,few,TGTGCCAGCAGTTTTACAGGGACAACTGAAGCTTTCTTT,CASSFTGTTEAFF
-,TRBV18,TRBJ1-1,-,TGTGCCAGCCAATATACGGAGAACACTGAAGCTTTCTTT,CASQYTENTEAFF
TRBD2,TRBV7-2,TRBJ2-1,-,TGTGCCAGCAGCTCTTTAGCGGGAGGTTCCAATGAGCAGTTCTTC,CASSSLAGGSNEQFF
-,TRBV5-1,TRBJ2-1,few,TGCGCCAGCAGCTTTGAAGGAGGACGGGGCAATGAGCAGTTCTTC,CASSFEGGRGNEQFF
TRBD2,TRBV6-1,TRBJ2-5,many,TGTGCCAGCAGTGTCAGGAGCGGGGGGTCGGAGGAGACCCAGTACTTC,CASSVRSGGSEETQYF
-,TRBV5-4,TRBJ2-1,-,TGTGCCAGCAGCTTGGAGGGACACCCGGGGAGTGAGCAGTTCTTC,CASSLEGHPGSEQFF
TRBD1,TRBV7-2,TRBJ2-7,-,TGTGCCAGCAGCGCGATGACAGGGCCGTACGAGCAGTACTTC,CASSAMTGPYEQYF
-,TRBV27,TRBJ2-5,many,TGTGCCAGCAGTAGAGTCACAGGGAACGGAGAGACCCAGTACTTC,CASSRVTGNGETQYF
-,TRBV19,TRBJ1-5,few,TGTGCCAGTAGCCCCCCCGACGTACTCCGGCCCCAGCATTTT,CASSPPDVLRPQHF
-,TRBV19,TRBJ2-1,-,TGTGCCAGTAGTATTCGTCGGGGCCATGAGCAGTTCTTC,CASSIRRGHEQFF
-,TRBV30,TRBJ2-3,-,TGTGCCTGGAGTTTGGGGGGCACAGATACGCAGTATTTT,CAWSLGGTDTQYF
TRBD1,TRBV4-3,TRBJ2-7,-,TGCGCCAGCAGCCAAGACACTGGGACAGCCGAGCAGTACTTC,CASSQDTGTAEQYF
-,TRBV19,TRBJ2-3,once,TGTGCCAGTAGTATCGGACCCTTCACAGATACGCAGTATTTT,CASSIGPFTDTQYF
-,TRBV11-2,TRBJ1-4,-,TGTGCCAGCAGCTTAAATGCCCCGGACAGCTACGAAAAACTGTTTTTT,CASSLNAPDSYEKLFF
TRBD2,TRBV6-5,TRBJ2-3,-,TGTGCCAGCAGTTACATAGCGGGAGTCGATACGCAGTATTTT,CASSYIAGVDTQYF
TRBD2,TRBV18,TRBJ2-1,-,TGTGCCAGCTCACCACTTCTGGCGGGGGGGAATAGTGAGCAGTTCTTC,CASSPLLAGGNSEQFF